Described below is a single T cell receptor (beta chain) sequence and its context. Its antigen is not known. The V and J ends lost 4 bases and 3 bases, in that order; junction bases with no gene match: 9. CDR1 ENHRY and CDR2 SYGVKD come from the germline V gene. The CDR3 has 16 residues. This entry is derived from a study of T cell repertoires in cytomegalovirus infection. Overall study findings and caveats: Within the response measured ex vivo, HLA-C-restricted CMV-specific TCR beta clonotypes were dominant.

TCRdb re-called the reads through MiXCR, storing one row per CDR3 protein. The sample includes 360,000 or so distinct CDR3 sequences, nearly 35% of them seen just once. Sequencing used cultured PBMCs, obtained from culture after CMV antigen stimulation. The chain carries TRBV10-3 and TRBJ2-1; TRBD2 matches at 7 bases. The clonotype originates from a human donor in good health (CMV status not recorded). Some clones in this sample may be carry-over from other donors' samples. The CDR3 reads CAISGGGRVFYNEQFF. The CDR3 DNA reads as TGTGCCATCAGTGGAGGCGGGAGAGTGTTCTACAATGAGCAGTTCTTC.